The rows below give T cell receptor beta chains drawn from one sample of a study of spatial heterogeneity in lung cancer. TCRdb passed the 5' RACE reads through MiXCR, listing each CDR3 protein once. The sample holds around 100,000 distinct CDR3 sequences, roughly 4.5% seen once. The input for sequencing was lung tumor tissue, taken at surgery. These receptor sequences come from a male donor with early-stage non-small cell lung cancer. Both conserved end residues are part of each CDR3. D genes are given only for firm matches. A clone size is listed for some rows: how often the clone was seen (once, few, many), or a class if it is expanded.

v_gene: TRBV7-9; j_gene: TRBJ1-2; d_gene: .; abundance: many; CDR3aa: CASSPDWDGASYGYTF; CDR3nt: TGTGCCAGCAGCCCAGACTGGGACGGCGCTTCATATGGCTACACCTTC
v_gene: TRBV6-6; j_gene: TRBJ2-5; d_gene: TRBD2; abundance: many; CDR3aa: CASSYTQGGETQYF; CDR3nt: TGTGCCAGCAGTTACACTCAGGGAGGGGAGACCCAGTACTTC
v_gene: TRBV5-1; j_gene: TRBJ1-4; d_gene: .; abundance: many; CDR3aa: CASSSHGRATNEKLFF; CDR3nt: TGCGCCAGCAGCTCCCACGGACGGGCCACGAATGAAAAGCTGTTTTTT
v_gene: TRBV15; j_gene: TRBJ2-3; d_gene: TRBD2; abundance: .; CDR3aa: CATSREDLAGGSTDTQYF; CDR3nt: TGTGCCACCAGCAGAGAAGACCTGGCGGGAGGGAGCACAGATACGCAGTATTTT
v_gene: TRBV5-6; j_gene: TRBJ2-7; d_gene: TRBD1; abundance: many; CDR3aa: CASSLAEWTGHYEQYF; CDR3nt: TGTGCCAGCAGCTTGGCCGAATGGACAGGGCACTACGAGCAGTACTTC
v_gene: TRBV4-1; j_gene: TRBJ2-2; d_gene: TRBD2; abundance: many; CDR3aa: CASSQERESGELFF; CDR3nt: TGCGCCAGCAGCCAAGAGCGGGAGAGCGGGGAGCTGTTTTTT
v_gene: TRBV6-2/TRBV6-3; j_gene: TRBJ2-2; d_gene: .; abundance: many; CDR3aa: CASSQTRLSAGELFF; CDR3nt: TGTGCCAGCAGCCAGACACGTCTAAGTGCCGGGGAGCTGTTTTTT
v_gene: TRBV7-2; j_gene: TRBJ2-3; d_gene: .; abundance: .; CDR3aa: CASSGRPVPTDTQYF; CDR3nt: TGTGCCAGCAGCGGCCGACCGGTTCCCACAGATACGCAGTATTTT
v_gene: TRBV12-3/TRBV12-4; j_gene: TRBJ2-7; d_gene: TRBD2; abundance: many; CDR3aa: CASSFFGGGLLEQYF; CDR3nt: TGTGCCAGCAGTTTTTTTGGCGGGGGATTATTGGAGCAGTACTTC
v_gene: TRBV29-1; j_gene: TRBJ2-3; d_gene: TRBD2; abundance: many; CDR3aa: CSVLRGGGGTDTQYF; CDR3nt: TGCAGCGTACTCCGGGGAGGCGGGGGTACAGATACGCAGTATTTT
v_gene: TRBV27; j_gene: TRBJ1-1; d_gene: .; abundance: many; CDR3aa: CASSSLQMSGTEAFF; CDR3nt: TGTGCCAGCAGTTCCCTACAGATGTCGGGCACTGAAGCTTTCTTT
v_gene: TRBV15; j_gene: TRBJ2-7; d_gene: TRBD1; abundance: .; CDR3aa: CATSREQGGSYEQYF; CDR3nt: TGTGCCACCAGCAGAGAACAGGGGGGCTCCTACGAGCAGTACTTC
v_gene: TRBV9; j_gene: TRBJ2-3; d_gene: .; abundance: many; CDR3aa: CASSVDLSTDTQYF; CDR3nt: TGTGCCAGCAGCGTAGATTTGTCCACAGATACGCAGTATTTT
v_gene: TRBV4-1; j_gene: TRBJ1-1; d_gene: TRBD1; abundance: many; CDR3aa: CASSHRQGGPEAFF; CDR3nt: TGCGCCAGCAGCCATAGACAGGGTGGGCCTGAAGCTTTCTTT
v_gene: TRBV28; j_gene: TRBJ2-5; d_gene: TRBD1; abundance: many; CDR3aa: CASSSLGQGIETQYF; CDR3nt: TGTGCCAGCAGTTCACTTGGACAGGGGATTGAGACCCAGTACTTC
v_gene: TRBV9; j_gene: TRBJ2-1; d_gene: .; abundance: many; CDR3aa: CASSEEGSWYNEQFF; CDR3nt: TGTGCCAGCAGTGAAGAGGGTAGTTGGTACAATGAGCAGTTCTTC
v_gene: TRBV27; j_gene: TRBJ2-2; d_gene: TRBD2; abundance: many; CDR3aa: CASRLAVTGELFF; CDR3nt: TGTGCCAGCAGACTAGCGGTAACCGGGGAGCTGTTTTTT
v_gene: TRBV4-1; j_gene: TRBJ2-5; d_gene: TRBD1; abundance: .; CDR3aa: CASSRGSSGGQETQYF; CDR3nt: TGCGCCAGCAGCCGGGGTTCGTCAGGGGGCCAAGAGACCCAGTACTTC
v_gene: TRBV20-1; j_gene: TRBJ2-1; d_gene: .; abundance: many; CDR3aa: CSASGSGERVDEQFF; CDR3nt: TGCAGTGCTAGTGGTTCGGGAGAGAGGGTCGATGAGCAGTTCTTC
v_gene: TRBV2; j_gene: TRBJ2-3; d_gene: .; abundance: many; CDR3aa: CASSPRAVTDTQYF; CDR3nt: TGTGCCAGCAGCCCTCGGGCAGTCACAGATACGCAGTATTTT
v_gene: TRBV28; j_gene: TRBJ2-3; d_gene: .; abundance: many; CDR3aa: CASSLDGYFTDTQYF; CDR3nt: TGTGCCAGCAGTTTAGACGGGTATTTCACAGATACGCAGTATTTT
v_gene: TRBV27; j_gene: TRBJ2-7; d_gene: .; abundance: many; CDR3aa: CASSSRDEQYF; CDR3nt: TGTGCCAGCAGTTCTAGGGACGAGCAGTACTTC
v_gene: TRBV4-2; j_gene: TRBJ2-3; d_gene: TRBD2; abundance: many; CDR3aa: CASSQARTSGTQYF; CDR3nt: TGTGCCAGCAGCCAAGCACGGACTAGCGGTACGCAGTATTTT
v_gene: TRBV20-1; j_gene: TRBJ2-7; d_gene: .; abundance: many; CDR3aa: CSATRGYEQYF; CDR3nt: TGCAGTGCTACCCGGGGCTACGAGCAGTACTTC
v_gene: TRBV4-1; j_gene: TRBJ2-1; d_gene: .; abundance: many; CDR3aa: CASSHVGVQFF; CDR3nt: TGCGCCAGCAGCCACGTCGGAGTCCAGTTCTTC
v_gene: TRBV12-3/TRBV12-4; j_gene: TRBJ2-1; d_gene: .; abundance: many; CDR3aa: CASRSLVRNEQFF; CDR3nt: TGTGCCAGCAGGTCCCTGGTCAGGAATGAGCAGTTCTTC
v_gene: TRBV5-1; j_gene: TRBJ1-1; d_gene: .; abundance: many; CDR3aa: CASSLEGVAEAFF; CDR3nt: TGCGCCAGCAGCTTGGAAGGGGTGGCTGAAGCTTTCTTT
v_gene: TRBV6-1; j_gene: TRBJ2-7; d_gene: .; abundance: few; CDR3aa: CASSERGNYEQYF; CDR3nt: TGTGCCAGCAGTGAACGGGGGAACTACGAGCAGTACTTC
v_gene: TRBV6-2/TRBV6-3; j_gene: TRBJ2-1; d_gene: .; abundance: many; CDR3aa: CASSYHLAAYNEQFF; CDR3nt: TGTGCCAGCAGTTACCACCTAGCAGCTTACAATGAGCAGTTCTTC
v_gene: TRBV28; j_gene: TRBJ2-2; d_gene: .; abundance: many; CDR3aa: CASSFSNTGELFF; CDR3nt: TGTGCCAGCAGTTTTTCGAACACCGGGGAGCTGTTTTTT
v_gene: TRBV28; j_gene: TRBJ1-5; d_gene: .; abundance: many; CDR3aa: CASSLRMANQPQHF; CDR3nt: TGTGCCAGCAGTTTAAGAATGGCGAATCAGCCCCAGCATTTT
v_gene: TRBV12-3/TRBV12-4; j_gene: TRBJ1-5; d_gene: TRBD1; abundance: .; CDR3aa: CASSPDPGTGGADQPQHF; CDR3nt: TGTGCCAGCAGTCCAGACCCCGGGACAGGGGGCGCCGATCAGCCCCAGCATTTT
v_gene: TRBV6-6; j_gene: TRBJ2-2; d_gene: .; abundance: many; CDR3aa: CASTRTGELFF; CDR3nt: TGTGCCAGCACCAGAACCGGGGAGCTGTTTTTT
v_gene: TRBV6-5; j_gene: TRBJ1-2; d_gene: .; abundance: many; CDR3aa: CASSLVRGSYGYTF; CDR3nt: TGTGCCAGCAGCCTTGTCCGGGGCAGCTATGGCTACACCTTC
v_gene: TRBV9; j_gene: TRBJ2-5; d_gene: .; abundance: .; CDR3aa: CASSVGPGDETQYF; CDR3nt: TGTGCCAGCAGCGTAGGGCCAGGGGACGAGACCCAGTACTTC
v_gene: TRBV4-1; j_gene: TRBJ1-2; d_gene: .; abundance: many; CDR3aa: CASSRTVSEDYGYTF; CDR3nt: TGCGCCAGCAGCCGGACAGTTTCTGAGGACTATGGCTACACCTTC
v_gene: TRBV20-1; j_gene: TRBJ2-3; d_gene: .; abundance: many; CDR3aa: CSARGGTDETDTQYF; CDR3nt: TGCAGTGCGAGGGGGGGGACTGATGAAACAGATACGCAGTATTTT
v_gene: TRBV13; j_gene: TRBJ2-5; d_gene: TRBD2; abundance: many; CDR3aa: CASSLRLALETQYF; CDR3nt: TGTGCCAGCAGCCTCCGACTAGCTCTAGAGACCCAGTACTTC
v_gene: TRBV13; j_gene: TRBJ2-1; d_gene: TRBD2; abundance: .; CDR3aa: CASSSGLAGAYNEQFF; CDR3nt: TGTGCCAGCAGCTCGGGACTAGCGGGAGCCTACAATGAGCAGTTCTTC
v_gene: TRBV6-2/TRBV6-3; j_gene: TRBJ2-7; d_gene: TRBD1; abundance: many; CDR3aa: CASRYGTGESYEQYF; CDR3nt: TGTGCCAGCAGATACGGGACAGGGGAATCCTACGAGCAGTACTTC
v_gene: TRBV12-3/TRBV12-4; j_gene: TRBJ1-5; d_gene: .; abundance: many; CDR3aa: CASSQKAEGQPQHF; CDR3nt: TGTGCCAGCAGTCAAAAGGCCGAGGGTCAGCCCCAGCATTTT
v_gene: TRBV12-3/TRBV12-4; j_gene: TRBJ1-1; d_gene: .; abundance: .; CDR3aa: CASSGPRGREAFF; CDR3nt: TGTGCCAGCAGTGGGCCCCGGGGGAGGGAAGCTTTCTTT
v_gene: TRBV27; j_gene: TRBJ2-7; d_gene: .; abundance: many; CDR3aa: CASSSEHQRNEQYF; CDR3nt: TGTGCCAGCAGTTCCGAACATCAAAGAAACGAGCAGTACTTC
v_gene: TRBV2; j_gene: TRBJ2-1; d_gene: TRBD2; abundance: many; CDR3aa: CASSPTSGEQFF; CDR3nt: TGTGCCAGCAGTCCGACTAGCGGGGAGCAGTTCTTC
v_gene: TRBV28; j_gene: TRBJ1-2; d_gene: TRBD1; abundance: many; CDR3aa: CASSSGQVYGYTF; CDR3nt: TGTGCCAGCAGTTCCGGACAGGTTTATGGCTACACCTTC
v_gene: TRBV11-2; j_gene: TRBJ2-5; d_gene: .; abundance: few; CDR3aa: CASSLYQDPTFF; CDR3nt: TGTGCCAGCAGCTTATACCAGGACCCAACTTTCTTC
v_gene: TRBV25-1; j_gene: TRBJ2-5; d_gene: .; abundance: many; CDR3aa: CASSEYRAGSETQYF; CDR3nt: TGTGCCAGCAGTGAATATAGGGCAGGGAGTGAGACCCAGTACTTC
v_gene: TRBV7-9; j_gene: TRBJ2-7; d_gene: TRBD2; abundance: .; CDR3aa: CASSRTSGGAYEQYF; CDR3nt: TGTGCCAGCAGCAGAACTAGCGGAGGCGCCTACGAGCAGTACTTC
v_gene: TRBV12-3/TRBV12-4; j_gene: TRBJ1-5; d_gene: .; abundance: many; CDR3aa: CASSDSGNQPQHF; CDR3nt: TGTGCCAGCAGTGACAGCGGGAATCAGCCCCAGCATTTT
v_gene: TRBV7-9; j_gene: TRBJ2-5; d_gene: TRBD2; abundance: .; CDR3aa: CASSYTSGPQKTQYF; CDR3nt: TGTGCCAGCAGCTACACTAGCGGCCCTCAAAAGACCCAGTACTTC
v_gene: TRBV28; j_gene: TRBJ1-5; d_gene: .; abundance: many; CDR3aa: CASSLGQGRQPQHF; CDR3nt: TGTGCCAGCAGTCTCGGGCAGGGACGGCAGCCCCAGCATTTT
v_gene: TRBV27; j_gene: TRBJ2-7; d_gene: TRBD1; abundance: many; CDR3aa: CASSTGTAEFYEQYF; CDR3nt: TGTGCCAGCAGTACCGGGACAGCAGAGTTCTACGAGCAGTACTTC
v_gene: TRBV3-1; j_gene: TRBJ2-7; d_gene: .; abundance: many; CDR3aa: CASSVHVYEQYF; CDR3nt: TGTGCCAGCAGCGTACATGTCTACGAGCAGTACTTC
v_gene: TRBV20-1; j_gene: TRBJ2-1; d_gene: TRBD2; abundance: many; CDR3aa: CSAIPHIIAGVENEQFF; CDR3nt: TGCAGTGCTATCCCCCACATAATAGCGGGAGTGGAGAATGAGCAGTTCTTC
v_gene: TRBV29-1; j_gene: TRBJ2-1; d_gene: .; abundance: many; CDR3aa: CSVGRDFYNNEQFF; CDR3nt: TGCAGCGTTGGGAGGGACTTTTATAACAATGAGCAGTTCTTC
v_gene: TRBV27; j_gene: TRBJ2-5; d_gene: .; abundance: many; CDR3aa: CASSWGRQETQYF; CDR3nt: TGTGCCAGCAGCTGGGGGAGGCAAGAGACCCAGTACTTC
v_gene: TRBV11-2; j_gene: TRBJ2-5; d_gene: .; abundance: few; CDR3aa: CASSGNLAGQTPQRAQYF; CDR3nt: TGTGCCAGCAGCGGGAACCTTGCGGGACAAACCCCCCAAAGGGCCCAGTACTTC
v_gene: TRBV29-1; j_gene: TRBJ2-1; d_gene: TRBD1; abundance: many; CDR3aa: CSVEGAPGQGHYNEQFF; CDR3nt: TGCAGCGTTGAAGGGGCACCGGGACAGGGACACTACAATGAGCAGTTCTTC